The next 27 T cell receptor beta chains were all read from a single sample in a study of glioma-infiltrating T cells. TCR alpha and beta CDR3 regions were amplified from RNA using iRepertoire nested multiplex PCR. MiXCR, run by TCRdb on the multiplex PCR reads, gives a single entry per CDR3 protein. The sample shows 170,000 or so distinct CDR3 sequences, more than 35% of them seen only once. The sequenced sample was glioma tissue, nonneoplastic brain tissue, or PBMCs (not recorded which). The receptors originated from a human donor with low-grade glioma or glioblastoma, undergoing nonglioma brain surgery, or in good health (not recorded which).

In the case of this clonotype: A much larger clone lies one base from this, so it may be a read error. The J gene is TRBJ1-4, the V gene TRBV28; TRBD1 might be the D (6 bases). This CDR3 is built from 16 residues. Germline lookup yields CDR1 MDHEN and CDR2 SYDVKM. CDR3 residues: CASSPSRRTDGEKVFF. The CDR3 DNA is TGTGCCAGCAGCCCGAGCCGGAGGACAGATGGGGAAAAAGTGTTTTTT.

The CDR3 DNA follows: TGTGCCAGTCAGAGGGACACCGTCTATGGCTACACCTTC. Its translation is CASQRDTVYGYTF. The chain links TRBV19 to TRBJ1-2; D might be TRBD1 (6 bases). The V and J ends lost 8 bases and 4 bases respectively, with 14 bases between them. The CDR3 covers 13 residues. Looked up from germline, CDR1 is LNHDA and CDR2 is SQIVND (reference sequence).

This clonotype was counted a few times. The chain links TRBV7-2 to TRBJ2-5, with D possibly matching TRBD1 (6 bases). The CDR3 runs to 14 residues. Looked up from germline, CDR1 is SGHTA and CDR2 is FQGNSA. V was shortened by 1 base and J by 5 bases, with 11 bases between the two germline ends. CDR3 sequence reads: CASSLVAGAETQYF. The CDR3 region has the DNA TGTGCCAGCAGCTTAGTGGCAGGGGCGGAGACCCAGTACTTC.

Worth noting for this clonotype: This may arise from a read error, as a much more abundant clone is one base away. This chain joins TRBV2 and TRBJ1-5; 10 bases fit TRBD1. CDR3 size: 15 residues. Germline V lookup: CDR1 SNHLY, CDR2 FYNNEI. The CDR3 here is CASSEGTGGGQPQNF. In nucleotides, the CDR3 is TGTGCCAGCAGTGAAGGGACAGGGGGAGGGCAGCCCCAGAATTTT.

Regarding this clonotype: This may come from a read error, since a much larger clone is one base off. This chain joins TRBV6-2 or TRBV6-3 and TRBJ2-3, with D perhaps TRBD2 (6 bases). V dropped 4 bases and J dropped 11 bases, with 16 bases sitting between them. CDR1 is MNHEY and CDR2 is SVGEGT in the germline V gene. The CDR3 consists of 13 residues. In nucleotides, the CDR3 is TGTGCCAGCAGTTTGGGGAGGTTAAATATGCAGTATTTT. Translation gives CASSLGRLNMQYF.

By proportion, this clonotype is medium-sized. The genes are TRBV7-2 and TRBJ2-1, with 7 bases lining up with TRBD2. The germline V gene encodes CDR1 SGHTA and CDR2 FQGNSA. This CDR3 has 14 amino acids. The trim removed 5 bases at V and 2 bases at J, leaving 3 bases unmatched. In DNA form, the CDR3 reads TGTGCCAGCAGCCCGGGGGGTCCCTACAATGAGCAGTTCTTC. Its protein product is CASSPGGPYNEQFF.

This clonotype was seen repeatedly, ten times or more. The V and J genes are TRBV7-8 and TRBJ1-1, with TRBD1 matching over 7 bases. This CDR3 comprises 15 residues. J lost 0 bases, V lost 1 base, and 2 bases had no gene match. From germline, CDR1 is SGHVS and CDR2 FQNEAQ. The CDR3 coding sequence is TGTGCCAGCAGCTTAGGCAGGGGGGTGAACACTGAAGCTTTCTTT. Residues: CASSLGRGVNTEAFF.

As to this clonotype: This may be a read error: a much more frequent sequence differs by one nucleotide. J is TRBJ2-1 and V is TRBV28, with 8 bases that match TRBD2. The V gene's germline CDR1 is MDHEN and CDR2 SYDVKM. This CDR3 is built from 18 residues. The DNA of the CDR3 is TGTGCCAGCAGCCCAGACTTTCTGAGCGGGAGCTCCTACAATGAGAAGTTCTTC. Protein sequence: CASSPDFLSGSSYNEKFF. Drawing the rest from reference TRBV28 and TRBJ2-1, the complete variable domain is DVKVTQSSRYLVKRTGEKVFLECVQDMDHENMFWYRQDPGLGLRLIYFSYDVKMKEKGDIPEGYSVSREKKERFSLILESASTNQTSMYLCASSPDFLSGSSYNEKFFGPGTRLTVL.

This clonotype was detected ten times or more. The chain joins TRBV5-1 to TRBJ1-1; D is ambiguous. Trimming removed 0 bases at V and 4 bases at J, with 7 bases between. Germline V gene data show CDR1 as SGHRS and CDR2 as YFSETQ. CDR3 size: 13 residues. CDR3 sequence reads: CASSLGEATEAFF. CDR3 DNA sequence: TGCGCCAGCAGCTTGGGGGAAGCCACTGAAGCTTTCTTT. Looking up the rest from reference TRBV5-1 and TRBJ1-1 gives the full variable domain: KAGVTQTPRYLIKTRGQQVTLSCSPISGHRSVSWYQQTPGQGLQFLFEYFSETQRNKGNFPGRFSGRQFSNSRSEMNVSTLELGDSALYLCASSLGEATEAFFGQGTRLTVV.

The chain is built from TRBV4-1 and TRBJ2-7, with D unresolved. This CDR3 is built from 15 residues. The germline gives CDR1 MGHRA, CDR2 YSYEKL. Between the trimmed V and J ends, which lost 1 base and 3 bases, there was a span of 13 bases. The CDR3 DNA sequence: TGCGCCAGCAGCCAAGTTTCGCTGGTACTCTACGAGCAGTACTTC. Encoded protein: CASSQVSLVLYEQYF.

CDR3 loop: CASTLAERTEQYF. The CDR3 DNA is TGTGCCAGCACCCTAGCAGAAAGGACCGAGCAGTACTTC. This chain links TRBV28 with TRBJ2-7; the D gene is possibly TRBD2 (5 bases). The CDR3 totals 13 residues. In germline, CDR1 is MDHEN, CDR2 SYDVKM. The V end lost 7 bases, the J end lost 6 bases, and 16 bases lay between the germline ends. The variable domain in full, with the rest retrieved from reference TRBV28 and TRBJ2-7, is DVKVTQSSRYLVKRTGEKVFLECVQDMDHENMFWYRQDPGLGLRLIYFSYDVKMKEKGDIPEGYSVSREKKERFSLILESASTNQTSMYLCASTLAERTEQYFGPGTRLTVT.

Comments on this clonotype: A read error may produce the germline difference seen at one junction end. The V call is TRBV28, the J call TRBJ2-3; D gene ambiguous. The V gene's germline CDR1 is MDHEN and CDR2 SYDVKM. CDR3 size: 13 residues. CDR3 nucleotides: TGTGCCTGCAGTTTACTGAGAAGCACTGAAGATTTCTTT. Amino acid sequence: CACSLLRSTEDFF.

CDR3 protein: CASSLRALGTQYF. The CDR3 coding sequence is TGTGCCAGCAGTTTAAGGGCACTGGGGACCCAGTACTTC. J is TRBJ2-5 and V is TRBV12-3 or TRBV12-4; no firm D call. The CDR3 length is 13 residues. Trimming removed 2 bases from V and 7 bases from J, with 11 bases in between.

This clonotype was counted ten times or more. This sequence joins TRBV28 and TRBJ1-2, with D maybe TRBD1 (5 bases). In germline, CDR1 is MDHEN, CDR2 SYDVKM. The V gene lost 7 bases and the J gene lost 8 bases, with 14 bases spanning the gap. The CDR3 is made up of 12 amino acids. CDR3 in amino acids: CASTRKWGGYTF. As DNA, the CDR3 is TGTGCCAGCACAAGGAAGTGGGGGGGCTACACCTTC.

Ten or more counts support this clonotype. The CDR3 DNA reads TGCAGTGCTAGAGATAGGAGGAAAGTTAGCTCCTACGAGCAGTACTTC. Translating gives CSARDRRKVSSYEQYF. The chain uses TRBV20-1 and TRBJ2-7, with D possibly TRBD2 on 5 matching bases. V was clipped by 0 bases and J by 0 bases, with 15 bases between them. There are 16 residues in the CDR3. Germline CDR1 DFQATT, CDR2 SNEGSKA (reference sequence).

This rearrangement joins TRBV3-1 to TRBJ2-3; D is ambiguous. V lost 0 bases to trimming and J lost 6 bases, with 13 bases between them. Germline V gene lookup returns CDR1 LGHDT and CDR2 YNNKEL (reference sequence). The CDR3 is 15 amino acids. This CDR3 reads CASSQDLLVPDTQYF. The CDR3 DNA is TGTGCCAGCAGCCAAGATCTCCTTGTACCGGATACGCAGTATTTT.

This chain links TRBV28 with TRBJ2-2; D gene uncertain. The length of the CDR3 is 17 residues. Germline V gene sequence: CDR1 MDHEN, CDR2 SYDVKM. V gave up 2 bases and J gave up 1 base, with 14 bases separating them. The CDR3: CASSLRGTPRNTGELFF. The DNA for the CDR3 is TGTGCCAGCAGTTTACGAGGCACACCTAGGAACACCGGGGAGCTGTTTTTT.

This clonotype was seen repeatedly, ten times or more. The V call is TRBV20-1, the J call TRBJ2-3, with 9 bases matching TRBD2. Germline CDR1 and CDR2: DFQATT and SNEGSKA (reference sequence). With 0 bases clipped from V and 4 bases from J, the junction kept 5 bases outside the gene matches. The CDR3 is made up of 15 amino acids. DNA for the CDR3: TGCAGTGCTAGAGATGCTAGCGGGACGGCAGATACGCAGTATTTT. This gives the protein CSARDASGTADTQYF.

The table lists this clonotype with a few counts. The chain couples TRBV18 to TRBJ2-3; 10 positions agree with TRBD2. Trimming cost V 4 bases and J 4 bases; bases outside gene matches: 2. The germline V gene encodes CDR1 KGHSH and CDR2 LQKENI. CDR3 length: 14 amino acids. The CDR3 spells CASSLAGGADTQYF. Here the CDR3 DNA reads TGTGCCAGCTCACTAGCGGGAGGAGCAGATACGCAGTATTTT.

About this clonotype itself: Given a much more abundant clone one base away, this may be a read error. This chain connects TRBV27 to TRBJ2-3; TRBD2 matches at 12 bases. CDR3 length: 18 amino acids. Per the germline V gene, CDR1 is MNHEY and CDR2 is SMNVEV (reference sequence). DNA of the CDR3: TGTGCCAGCAGTTCTGGACTAGCGGGATATGGGGGCACATATACGCAGTATTTT. Protein: CASSSGLAGYGGTYTQYF.

In regard to this clonotype: It may be a read error: a sequence one base away is much more abundant. The chain employs TRBV10-2 and TRBJ1-5, with D unresolved. CDR1 and CDR2 (germline): WSHSY, SAAADI. This CDR3 region has 14 residues. Here the CDR3 reads CASSSAPSNKPQHF. The CDR3 coding sequence is TGCGCCAGCAGTTCGGCCCCTAGCAATAAGCCCCAGCATTTT.

This clonotype came up a few times. This chain uses TRBV18 with TRBJ2-1; TRBD2 matches at 8 bases. Germline-derived CDR1 and CDR2 are KGHSH and LQKENI. CDR3 length equals 18 residues. V lost 2 bases to trimming and J lost 0 bases; unmatched junction nucleotides: 9. The CDR3: CASSPFPTGRASYNEQFF. The DNA of the CDR3 is TGTGCCAGCTCACCATTCCCGACCGGGAGGGCCTCCTACAATGAGCAGTTCTTC.

In regard to this clonotype: This may be a read error: a much more frequent sequence differs by one nucleotide. V usage is TRBV6-1 and J usage is TRBJ2-3; D is uncertain. CDR3 length equals 14 residues. CDR1 is MNHNS and CDR2 is SASEGT in the germline V gene. CDR3 bases: TGTGCCACCAGTTATACCAGACACACAGATACGCAGTATTTT. Its translation: CATSYTRHTDTQYF.

Concerning this clonotype: This sequence may be a read error, since a much larger clone differs from it by one base. The CDR3 bases are TGTGCCAGCAGCCTGGCCCCCTACGAGCAGTACTTC. Its protein is CASSLAPYEQYF. This chain connects TRBV3-1 to TRBJ2-7, with D uncertain. CDR1 LGHDT and CDR2 YNNKEL come from the germline V gene (reference sequence). V dropped 4 bases and J dropped 2 bases, with 6 bases sitting between them. The CDR3 is made up of 12 amino acids.

This clonotype has ten or more counts. This sequence joins TRBV6-1 and TRBJ2-1; 12 bases map to TRBD2. The germline CDR1 and CDR2 sequences are MNHNS and SASEGT. After removal of 5 bases from V and 10 bases from J, the junction contained 12 bases not matched to a gene. The CDR3 consists of 16 residues. CDR3 protein: CASSSPRLAGVREQFF. CDR3 coding DNA: TGTGCCAGCAGTTCCCCGAGACTAGCGGGAGTTAGGGAGCAGTTCTTC.

Note on this clonotype: The missing conserved phenylalanine or tryptophan at the end of this CDR3 makes a read error likely. The chain uses TRBV29-1 and TRBJ2-5; 8 bases agree with TRBD1. After removal of 6 bases from V and 2 bases from J, the junction contained 5 bases not matched to a gene. The CDR3 is 13 amino acids. In germline, CDR1 is SQVTM, CDR2 ANQGSEA. As DNA, the CDR3 is TGCAGCGTGAGGGACAGGAATCAAGAGACCCAGTACGTC. It is translated as CSVRDRNQETQYV.

The chain employs TRBV19 and TRBJ2-5; the D gene could be TRBD1 or TRBD2 (5 bases each). The germline V and J ends were trimmed by 5 bases and 4 bases, with 14 bases remaining between them. Germline-derived CDR1 and CDR2 are LNHDA and SQIVND (reference sequence). CDR3 length: 14 amino acids. CDR3 sequence: CASSPGAVGETQYF. The DNA of the CDR3 is TGTGCCAGTAGTCCCGGGGCCGTCGGAGAGACCCAGTACTTC.